These 21 T cell receptor beta chains were sequenced from one sample in a study of regulatory T cells in long-lasting Graves disease. Sample time point: newly diagnosed GD, antithyroid drugs for less than 3 months. PBMC-derived RNA was used for the TCR library. Building the TCR beta libraries relied on iRepertoire HTBI primers, and CDR3 regions underwent Arm-PCR. A single record per CDR3 protein comes from TCRdb applying MiXCR to the multiplex PCR reads. This repertoire shows some 560,000 distinct CDR3 sequences, around 15% found once; its top ten account for 20% to 25%. Separately, the same data were catalogued under a study of T cells in Graves' hyperthyroidism and ophthalmopathy.

This specimen consisted of peripheral blood mononuclear cells (PBMCs), obtained at new diagnosis, from a patient treated with antithyroid drugs. The receptors stem from a woman aged 35-60 years with Graves disease.

The CDR3 coding sequence is TGTGCCAGCAGTCCCGCCGGCGAGGGGTTAGCCAAAAACATTCAGTACTTC. This encodes CASSPAGEGLAKNIQYF. This chain connects TRBV6-1 to TRBJ2-4, with D perhaps given as TRBD1 or TRBD2 (5 bases each). V was pared by 5 bases and J by 0 bases, with 17 bases between. Germline V gene sequence: CDR1 MNHNS, CDR2 SASEGT. The CDR3 length is 17 residues.

In this sample, this clonotype turned up a few times. The rearrangement links TRBV12-3 or TRBV12-4 to TRBJ1-4; D gene uncertain. V was trimmed by 6 bases and J by 4 bases, leaving 3 bases between them. This CDR3 has 11 amino acids. The CDR3 sequence is CASRDNEKLFF. The CDR3 nucleotides are TGTGCCAGCAGGGATAATGAAAAACTGTTTTTT.

Many counts were recorded for this clonotype. This chain uses TRBV18 with TRBJ2-5, with D maybe TRBD2 (6 bases). Deletions cut 3 bases from V and 5 bases from J, with 13 bases between. The CDR3 consists of 14 residues. The V gene's germline CDR1 is KGHSH and CDR2 LQKENI. In nucleotides, the CDR3 is TGTGCCAGCTCACCCCTCGGAGGGAGGGAGACCCAGTACTTC. Its protein product is CASSPLGGRETQYF.

The chain uses TRBV7-8 and TRBJ2-7; D is possibly TRBD2 (7 bases). The CDR3 runs to 14 residues. V was trimmed by 6 bases and J by 2 bases, leaving 14 bases between them. Germline CDR1 is SGHVS and CDR2 is FQNEAQ. For the CDR3, the DNA is TGTGCCAGCAGACCGTCGGGGGGCACCTACGAGCAGTACTTC. It is translated as CASRPSGGTYEQYF.

V gene TRBV20-1 combines with J gene TRBJ1-6; 7 nucleotides match TRBD1. The V segment lost 0 bases and the J segment 5 bases; nucleotides outside the gene matches: 10. CDR3 size: 17 residues. Germline V CDR1 and CDR2: DFQATT, SNEGSKA (reference sequence). CDR3 amino acids: CSARDLRGGGNNSPLHF. The CDR3 region has the DNA TGCAGTGCTAGAGACCTGAGAGGGGGCGGAAATAATTCACCCCTCCACTTT.

This clonotype was recorded many times. This rearrangement joins TRBV7-3 to TRBJ2-2; perhaps TRBD2 as D (5 bases). Germline values: CDR1 SGHTA, CDR2 FQGTGA. The germline V and J ends were trimmed by 8 bases and 0 bases, with 13 bases remaining between them. CDR3 length equals 15 residues. CDR3 nucleotides: TGTGCCAGCTCTCGGACTTCTGCGAACACCGGGGAGCTGTTTTTT. Translated, it gives CASSRTSANTGELFF. The variable domain in full, with the rest retrieved from reference TRBV7-3 and TRBJ2-2, is GAGVSQTPSNKVTEKGKYVELRCDPISGHTALYWYRQSLGQGPEFLIYFQGTGAADDSGLPNDRFFAVRPEGSVSTLKIQRTERGDSAVYLCASSRTSANTGELFFGEGSRLTVL.

This rearrangement joins TRBV19 to TRBJ2-1; tentative D call: TRBD1 (6 bases). CDR1 LNHDA and CDR2 SQIVND come from the germline V gene (reference sequence). The V and J ends lost 3 bases and 8 bases respectively, with 14 bases between them. There are 14 residues in the CDR3. CDR3 loop: CASSIGGSVHEQFF. In DNA form, the CDR3 reads TGTGCCAGTAGTATTGGGGGCTCGGTCCATGAGCAGTTCTTC.

V gene TRBV6-2 or TRBV6-3 combines with J gene TRBJ1-3; D might be TRBD1 (5 bases). Germline loops: CDR1 MNHEY, CDR2 SVGEGT. Trimming removed 8 bases at V and 0 bases at J, with 11 bases between. CDR3 size: 14 residues. The chain's CDR3 is CASFKGLSGNTIYF. For the CDR3, the DNA is TGTGCCAGCTTCAAGGGGCTCTCTGGAAACACCATATATTTT.

Note on this clonotype: A much larger clonotype is one base distant, so this may be a read error. The chain carries TRBV5-1 and TRBJ1-4; perhaps TRBD1 as D (6 bases). The CDR3 totals 15 residues. The V end lost 0 bases, the J end lost 8 bases, and 14 bases lay between the germline ends. Germline assignment: CDR1 SGHRS and CDR2 YFSETQ. CDR3 sequence (DNA): TGCGCCAGCAGCTTGGTGGGCAGGCAGGGGGAAAAACTGTTTTTT. It yields the protein CASSLVGRQGEKLFF. The variable domain in full, completed from reference TRBV5-1 and TRBJ1-4, reads KAGVTQTPRYLIKTRGQQVTLSCSPISGHRSVSWYQQTPGQGLQFLFEYFSETQRNKGNFPGRFSGRQFSNSRSEMNVSTLELGDSALYLCASSLVGRQGEKLFFGSGTQLSVL.

This clonotype was seen many times. The gene calls are TRBV2 and TRBJ2-3; D unresolved. This CDR3 comprises 14 residues. Trimming removed 5 bases from V and 4 bases from J, with 13 bases in between. CDR1 is SNHLY, CDR2 FYNNEI, per germline. CDR3: CASSQTLVADTQYF. The DNA of the CDR3 is TGTGCCAGCAGTCAAACCCTAGTTGCAGATACGCAGTATTTT.

The chain uses TRBV11-2 and TRBJ2-2; D ambiguous. CDR1 and CDR2 (germline): SGHAT, FQNNGV. The ends were cut back, 1 base at V and 7 bases at J, with 4 bases in the middle. The CDR3 runs to 12 residues. This chain's CDR3 is CASSLVYGELFF. CDR3 coding DNA: TGTGCCAGCAGCTTAGTGTACGGGGAGCTGTTTTTT.

In regard to this clonotype: This sequence may be a read error, since a much larger clone differs from it by one base. J is TRBJ2-3 and V is TRBV12-3 or TRBV12-4; D is possibly TRBD1 (5 bases). TRBJ1-5 explains the end of the DNA better; the J call may be wrong. This CDR3 spans 19 amino acids. In DNA, the CDR3 is TGTGCCAGCAGCCTTAGCCTGGGACTAGCGGGGACCGGCACAGATACGCAGCATTTT. Amino acids: CASSLSLGLAGTGTDTQHF.

A few counts support this clonotype. The chain has TRBV10-3 and TRBJ2-7; either TRBD1 or TRBD2 may fit D (6 bases each). Trimming cost V 3 bases and J 4 bases, with 13 bases left between them. In germline, CDR1 is ENHRY, CDR2 SYGVKD. CDR3 length equals 14 residues. CDR3 in amino acids: CAISDGGGMYEQYF. DNA of the CDR3: TGTGCCATCAGTGATGGAGGGGGGATGTACGAGCAGTACTTC.

The chain combines TRBV12-3 or TRBV12-4 with TRBJ2-2; D could derive from TRBD1 or TRBD2 (5 bases each). Trimming stripped 7 bases from V and 11 bases from J, with 11 bases between. The CDR3 length is 11 residues. The chain's CDR3 is CASMGRGELFF. CDR3 nucleotides: TGTGCCAGCATGGGACGCGGCGAGCTGTTTTTT.

This clonotype was seen many times. The V and J genes are TRBV20-1 and TRBJ1-2; a weak D match, TRBD1 (5 bases). Germline CDR1 and CDR2: DFQATT and SNEGSKA (reference sequence). V was clipped by 5 bases and J by 5 bases, with 12 bases between them. This CDR3 is 12 amino acids long. The CDR3 sequence: CSAYDSPYGYTF. The CDR3 nucleotides are TGCAGTGCTTATGACAGTCCATATGGCTACACCTTC.

This clonotype was picked up a small number of times. This sequence joins TRBV19 and TRBJ2-5; the match to TRBD1 covers 8 bases. With V trimmed by 5 bases and J by 8 bases, 13 bases remained unmatched. The CDR3 extends over 15 amino acids. From germline, CDR1 is LNHDA and CDR2 SQIVND (reference sequence). CDR3 protein: CASSPAGTGGVTQYF. CDR3 DNA: TGTGCCAGTAGTCCTGCCGGGACAGGTGGAGTAACCCAGTACTTC.

Notes on this clonotype: This may stem from a read error, because a much larger clone lies one nucleotide away. This chain uses TRBV10-2 with TRBJ2-7; TRBD2 matches 10 bases. The CDR3 has 15 residues. With V trimmed by 6 bases and J by 6 bases, 11 bases remained unmatched. Germline CDR1 and CDR2: WSHSY and SAAADI. The CDR3 loop reads CASRGNSGGEGEQYF. In DNA, the CDR3 is TGCGCCAGCAGGGGGAACAGCGGGGGGGAAGGCGAGCAGTACTTC.

Remarks on this clonotype: This may arise from a read error, as a much more abundant clone is one base away. The chain carries TRBV2 and TRBJ2-3; D is unresolved. The CDR3 loop spans 10 amino acids. Looked up from germline, CDR1 is SNHLY and CDR2 is FYNNEI. CDR3 in amino acids: CASITDTRYF. The CDR3 region has the DNA TGTGCCAGCATCACAGATACGCGGTATTTT.

J is TRBJ1-1 and V is TRBV7-3; 7 bases are a match to TRBD1. After removal of 4 bases from V and 4 bases from J, the junction contained 6 bases not matched to a gene. The CDR3 has 14 residues. Germline CDR1 and CDR2: SGHTA and FQGTGA. The CDR3, as DNA: TGTGCCAGCAGCTCGACAGGGTTGATCACTGAAGCTTTCTTT. Translating it yields CASSSTGLITEAFF.

This clonotype was recorded at least ten times. The chain employs TRBV28 and TRBJ2-4, with D maybe TRBD1 (6 bases). CDR1 is MDHEN and CDR2 is SYDVKM in the germline V gene. V gave up 4 bases and J gave up 7 bases, with 14 bases separating them. The CDR3 contains 14 residues. In DNA, the CDR3 is TGTGCCAGCAGTTCGGATCCTACAGGGAACATTCAGTACTTC. Translation: CASSSDPTGNIQYF.

This chain connects TRBV30 to TRBJ1-4; D is uncertain. Germline CDR1 and CDR2: GTSNPN and SVGIG (reference sequence). V lost 8 bases, J lost 4 bases, and 14 bases lay in between. There are 13 residues in the CDR3. DNA for the CDR3: TGTGCCCTAGGTTTGGGGTTTAATGAAAAACTGTTTTTT. Residues: CALGLGFNEKLFF.